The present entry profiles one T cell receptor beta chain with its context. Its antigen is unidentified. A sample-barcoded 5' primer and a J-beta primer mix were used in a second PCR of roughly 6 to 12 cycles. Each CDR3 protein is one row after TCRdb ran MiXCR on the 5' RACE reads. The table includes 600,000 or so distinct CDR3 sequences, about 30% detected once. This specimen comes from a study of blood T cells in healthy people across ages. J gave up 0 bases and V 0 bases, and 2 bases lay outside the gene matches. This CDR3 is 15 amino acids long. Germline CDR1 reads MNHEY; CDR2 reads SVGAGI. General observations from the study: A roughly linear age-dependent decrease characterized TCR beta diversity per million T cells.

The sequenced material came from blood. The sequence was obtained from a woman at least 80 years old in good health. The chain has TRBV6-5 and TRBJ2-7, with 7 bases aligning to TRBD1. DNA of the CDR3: TGTGCCAGCAGTTACTCTGGGACAGCCTCCTACGAGCAGTACTTC. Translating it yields CASSYSGTASYEQYF.